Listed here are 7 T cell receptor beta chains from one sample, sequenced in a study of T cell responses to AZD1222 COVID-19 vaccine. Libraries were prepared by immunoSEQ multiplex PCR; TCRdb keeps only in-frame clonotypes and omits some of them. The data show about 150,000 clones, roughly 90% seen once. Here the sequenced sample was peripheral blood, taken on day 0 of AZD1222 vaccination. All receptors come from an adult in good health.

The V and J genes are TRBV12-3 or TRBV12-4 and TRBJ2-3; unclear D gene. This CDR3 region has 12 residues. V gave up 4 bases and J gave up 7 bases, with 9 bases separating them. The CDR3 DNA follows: TGTGCCAGCAGTTACGATTGGAATACGCAGTATTTT. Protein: CASSYDWNTQYF.

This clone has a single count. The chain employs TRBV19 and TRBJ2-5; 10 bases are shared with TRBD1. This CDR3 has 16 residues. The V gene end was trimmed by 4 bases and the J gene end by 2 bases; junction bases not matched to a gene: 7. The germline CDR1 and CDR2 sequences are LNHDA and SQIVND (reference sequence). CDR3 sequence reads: CASSKSGTGAQETQYF. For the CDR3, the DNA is TGTGCCAGTAGTAAATCCGGGACAGGGGCTCAAGAGACCCAGTACTTC.

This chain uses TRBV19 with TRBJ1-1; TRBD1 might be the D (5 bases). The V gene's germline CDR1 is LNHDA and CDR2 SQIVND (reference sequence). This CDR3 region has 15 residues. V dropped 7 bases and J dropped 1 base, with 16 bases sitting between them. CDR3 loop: CASKGEGQGNTEAFF. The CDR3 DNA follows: TGTGCCAGTAAGGGCGAGGGGCAAGGGAACACTGAAGCTTTCTTT.

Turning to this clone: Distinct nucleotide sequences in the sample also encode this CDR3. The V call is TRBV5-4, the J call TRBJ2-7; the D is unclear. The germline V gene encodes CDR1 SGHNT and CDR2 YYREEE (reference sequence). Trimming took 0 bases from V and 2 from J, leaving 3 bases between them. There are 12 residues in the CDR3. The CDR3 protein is CASSLGTYEQYF. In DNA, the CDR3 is TGTGCCAGCAGCTTGGGAACCTACGAGCAGTACTTC.

The CDR3 nucleotides are TGTGCCAGCAGCTCGCTTGGGCTTAATTCACCCCTCCACTTT. It is translated as CASSSLGLNSPLHF. The rearrangement links TRBV5-6 to TRBJ1-6, with D unresolved. Germline CDR1 and CDR2: SGHDT and YYEEEE. This CDR3 has 14 amino acids. Trimming cost V 3 bases and J 6 bases, with 10 bases left between them.

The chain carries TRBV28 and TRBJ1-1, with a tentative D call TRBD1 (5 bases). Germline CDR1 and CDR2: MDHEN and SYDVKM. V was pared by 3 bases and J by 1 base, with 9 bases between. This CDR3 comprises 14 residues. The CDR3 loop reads CASSFRGENTEAFF. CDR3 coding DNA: TGTGCCAGCAGTTTTAGGGGAGAGAACACTGAAGCTTTCTTT.

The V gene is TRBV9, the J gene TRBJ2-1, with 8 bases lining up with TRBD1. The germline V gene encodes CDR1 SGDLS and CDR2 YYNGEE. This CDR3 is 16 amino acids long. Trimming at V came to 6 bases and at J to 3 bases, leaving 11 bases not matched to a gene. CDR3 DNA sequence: TGTGCCAGCACCCGAAGTAAGACAGGGGACTACAATGAGCAGTTCTTC. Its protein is CASTRSKTGDYNEQFF.